A single sample gave rise to the 23 T cell receptor beta chains below, sequenced in a study of blood T cell repertoires in COVID-19. Clones were read by immunoSEQ multiplex PCR, and TCRdb kept only the in-frame ones, dropping some. The sample includes 40,000 or so clones, about four fifths of them seen just once. Sequenced material: peripheral blood. These receptors all come from a man between 65 and 85 years old with acute or convalescent COVID-19.

This sequence joins TRBV7-9 and TRBJ2-3; D not certain. The length of the CDR3 is 16 residues. The germline V gene encodes CDR1 SEHNR and CDR2 FQNEAQ (reference sequence). Trimming cost V 3 bases and J 1 base, with 14 bases left between them. The CDR3 bases are TGTGCCAGCAGCTTCCTGTTAGTTCTTCGCACAGATACGCAGTATTTT. Amino acids: CASSFLLVLRTDTQYF.

The V gene is TRBV7-9, the J gene TRBJ2-5; 12 nucleotides match TRBD2. Unmatched junction bases numbered 5, after V lost 4 bases and J lost 2 bases. CDR3 length: 16 residues. Germline CDR1 reads SEHNR; CDR2 reads FQNEAQ (reference sequence). In DNA form, the CDR3 reads TGTGCCAGCAGCTCCGGGACTAGCGGGCCTCAAGAGACCCAGTACTTC. Protein product: CASSSGTSGPQETQYF.

The sample holds a few counts of this clone. The gene calls are TRBV7-6 and TRBJ2-1, with TRBD2 matching over 9 bases. Trimming removed 5 bases from V and 6 bases from J; junction bases left unmatched: 14. The CDR3 is made up of 17 amino acids. Looked up from germline, CDR1 is SGHVS and CDR2 is FNYEAQ. In DNA, the CDR3 is TGTGCCAGCAGCCCGGGACTAGCAAGGGGCCGGGGCAATGAGCAGTTCTTC. This codes for CASSPGLARGRGNEQFF.

The rearrangement links TRBV7-3 to TRBJ2-3; the D gene is possibly TRBD1 (6 bases). From germline, CDR1 is SGHTA and CDR2 FQGTGA. V was cut by 2 bases and J by 2 bases, with 11 bases left in between. The CDR3 totals 15 residues. CDR3 sequence reads: CASSLSQGLTDTQYF. As DNA, the CDR3 is TGTGCCAGCAGCTTATCGCAGGGGCTCACAGATACGCAGTATTTT.

This clone was observed once. The rearrangement joins TRBV7-3 to TRBJ2-2, with D unclear. CDR3 length: 13 amino acids. Germline lookup yields CDR1 SGHTA and CDR2 FQGTGA. The germline V and J ends were trimmed by 4 bases and 5 bases, with 8 bases remaining between them. The CDR3 DNA follows: TGTGCCAGCAGCTCCAGTATGACCGGGGAGCTGTTTTTT. This gives the protein CASSSSMTGELFF.

V and J are TRBV7-2 and TRBJ1-2, with D perhaps TRBD1 (5 bases). V was pared by 5 bases and J by 7 bases, with 17 bases between. The CDR3 is 14 residues long. Germline lookup yields CDR1 SGHTA and CDR2 FQGNSA. The CDR3 DNA reads TGTGCCAGCAGCGAACAGCGGGGTCAGGGTGGCTACACCTTC. Translated, it gives CASSEQRGQGGYTF.

V and J are TRBV10-2 and TRBJ1-1; TRBD1 might be the D (5 bases). V lost 2 bases, J lost 1 base, and 11 bases lay in between. The CDR3 contains 15 residues. The germline V gene has CDR1 WSHSY and CDR2 SAAADI. The CDR3 bases are TGCGCCAGCAGTGAGGGAGGGGCACCGAACACTGAAGCTTTCTTT. This codes for CASSEGGAPNTEAFF.

The chain has TRBV6-2 or TRBV6-3 and TRBJ1-2; a possible D gene is TRBD1 (5 bases). This CDR3 has 12 amino acids. V lost 5 bases to trimming and J lost 7 bases, with 11 bases between them. CDR1 is MNHEY, CDR2 SVGEGT, per germline. CDR3 sequence reads: CASSQSQVGYTF. DNA for the CDR3: TGTGCCAGCAGTCAATCACAGGTTGGCTACACCTTC.

This clone was observed a handful of times. The rearrangement joins TRBV4-1 to TRBJ2-5; TRBD2 agrees at 8 bases. Germline V lookup: CDR1 MGHRA, CDR2 YSYEKL. The V and J ends lost 3 bases and 1 base, in that order; junction bases with no gene match: 4. The CDR3 length is 15 residues. The CDR3 DNA sequence: TGCGCCAGCAGCCAGATGGGACTAGTCCAAGAGACCCAGTACTTC. Protein sequence: CASSQMGLVQETQYF.

The chain links TRBV28 to TRBJ2-7, with 7 bases that match TRBD2. Germline CDR1 MDHEN, CDR2 SYDVKM. V lost 3 bases and J lost 5; bases outside the gene matches: 13. This CDR3 comprises 16 residues. Here the CDR3 DNA reads TGTGCCAGCAGTTTCCTAGCGGCCCAGCCAAGCCACGAGCAGTACTTC. Residues: CASSFLAAQPSHEQYF. Supplemented by reference TRBV28 and TRBJ2-7, the full variable domain reads DVKVTQSSRYLVKRTGEKVFLECVQDMDHENMFWYRQDPGLGLRLIYFSYDVKMKEKGDIPEGYSVSREKKERFSLILESASTNQTSMYLCASSFLAAQPSHEQYFGPGTRLTVT.

The chain has TRBV29-1 and TRBJ1-4; no reliable D call. Germline V gene lookup returns CDR1 SQVTM and CDR2 ANQGSEA. This CDR3 spans 15 amino acids. Trimming took 7 bases from V and 7 from J, leaving 22 bases between them. The CDR3 coding sequence is TGCAGCGCCGCTTTGAGCGCGACCCGAGGTGAAAAACTGTTTTTT. Its translation: CSAALSATRGEKLFF.

The chain carries TRBV3-1 (or the pseudogene TRBV3-2) and TRBJ2-1; TRBD2 matches 13 bases. Germline CDR1 reads LGHDT; CDR2 reads YNNKEL (reference sequence). V was clipped by 4 bases and J by 7 bases; unmatched bases: 4. There are 15 residues in the CDR3. CDR3 bases: TGTGCCAGCAGCCCCGCGGGACTAGCGGGAAATGAGCAGTTCTTC. Protein: CASSPAGLAGNEQFF.

The chain couples TRBV2 to TRBJ2-5; 7 nucleotides line up with TRBD2. This CDR3 contains 11 residues. J lost 4 bases, V lost 8 bases, and 1 base had no gene match. CDR1 is SNHLY and CDR2 is FYNNEI in the germline V gene. The CDR3 DNA is TGTGCCAGCGGGAGGGGAGAGACCCAGTACTTC. This codes for CASGRGETQYF.

The chain recombines TRBV7-2 with TRBJ1-1; TRBD1 matches at 8 bases. CDR3 size: 14 residues. From germline, CDR1 is SGHTA and CDR2 FQGNSA. V lost 5 bases, J lost 1 base, and 3 bases stayed unmatched. The CDR3 DNA is TGTGCCAGCAGCCCCGGACAGGGGAACACTGAAGCTTTCTTT. This sequence encodes CASSPGQGNTEAFF.

The chain carries TRBV21-1 and TRBJ1-1; TRBD1 was called by the table and not checked on the DNA. TRBV21-1 is annotated as a pseudogene. This CDR3 comprises 14 residues. CDR3 sequence reads: CASTGQGDDTEAFF. Here the CDR3 DNA reads TGTGCCAGCACGGGGCAGGGGGATGACACTGAAGCTTTCTTT.

This clone was detected a few times. The chain combines TRBV7-9 with TRBJ2-5; a possible D gene is TRBD1 (6 bases). V was cut by 5 bases and J by 4 bases, with 17 bases left in between. The germline V gene encodes CDR1 SEHNR and CDR2 FQNEAQ (reference sequence). This CDR3 comprises 15 residues. The CDR3 spells CASSLQGNPRETQYF. The CDR3 DNA follows: TGTGCCAGCAGCCTCCAGGGGAACCCTCGAGAGACCCAGTACTTC. Filled out from reference TRBV7-9 and TRBJ2-5, the complete variable domain reads DTGVSQNPRHKITKRGQNVTFRCDPISEHNRLYWYRQTLGQGPEFLTYFQNEAQLEKSRLLSDRFSAERPKGSFSTLEIQRTEQGDSAMYLCASSLQGNPRETQYFGPGTRLLVL.

The V gene is TRBV20-1, the J gene TRBJ1-3; the D gene is possibly TRBD1 (5 bases). This CDR3 has 11 amino acids. V was clipped by 6 bases and J by 8 bases, with 11 bases between them. The V gene's germline CDR1 is DFQATT and CDR2 SNEGSKA (reference sequence). This CDR3 reads CSAQGRDTIYF. As DNA, the CDR3 is TGCAGTGCCCAGGGCCGGGACACCATATATTTT.

V usage is TRBV24-1 and J usage is TRBJ1-2; the match to TRBD1 covers 7 bases. Germline CDR1 is KGHDR and CDR2 is SFDVKD. This CDR3 region has 16 residues. With V trimmed by 5 bases and J by 3 bases, 11 bases remained unmatched. CDR3 protein: CATSAPTGPADYGYTF. The DNA for the CDR3 is TGTGCCACCAGTGCGCCGACAGGGCCAGCGGACTATGGCTACACCTTC.

The gene calls are TRBV6-4 and TRBJ1-2; 8 nucleotides align to TRBD1. This CDR3 spans 13 amino acids. V was clipped by 10 bases and J by 9 bases; unmatched bases: 13. Germline CDR1 is MRHNA and CDR2 is SNTAGT. The CDR3 is CATPGSTGVSYTF. Here the CDR3 DNA reads TGTGCCACTCCGGGGTCGACAGGGGTTAGCTACACCTTC.

This clone was observed a handful of times. The chain uses TRBV6-6 and TRBJ1-2; possibly TRBD1 for D (6 bases). The ends were cut back, 6 bases at V and 2 bases at J, with 7 bases in the middle. Germline V lookup: CDR1 MNHNY, CDR2 SVGAGI (reference sequence). The CDR3 length is 12 residues. DNA for the CDR3: TGTGCCAGCAGCCAGGGGAACTATGGCTACACCTTC. Its protein is CASSQGNYGYTF.

This clone was found once. The chain carries TRBV10-2 and TRBJ2-2; tentative D call: TRBD2 (6 bases). Germline V gene lookup returns CDR1 WSHSY and CDR2 SAAADI. CDR3 size: 15 residues. Deletions cut 4 bases from V and 6 bases from J, with 15 bases between. The CDR3 region has the DNA TGCGCCAGCAGTGCGTTTAGCGGCGGGGCCGGGGAGCTGTTTTTT. Translation: CASSAFSGGAGELFF.

The chain recombines TRBV4-3 with TRBJ1-2, with D unclear. The CDR3 has 12 amino acids. Germline lookup yields CDR1 LGHNA and CDR2 YSLEER. Trimming left V 1 base short and J 13 bases short, with 13 bases between. In nucleotides, the CDR3 is TGCGCCAGCAGCCAAGCGGGAACGACGGCCACCTTC. Encoded protein: CASSQAGTTATF.

J is TRBJ2-2 and V is TRBV11-3; D gene ambiguous. The CDR3 is 16 amino acids. Germline V CDR1 and CDR2: SGHNT, YENEEA. Between the trimmed V and J ends, which lost 3 bases and 8 bases, there was a span of 19 bases. CDR3 amino acids: CASSFTPSPVSGELFF. The CDR3 DNA is TGTGCCAGCAGCTTTACCCCCTCGCCAGTATCTGGGGAGCTGTTTTTT.